These T cell receptor beta chains were read from a single sample in a study of blood T cells in healthy people across ages. From the 5' RACE reads, TCRdb called clonotypes with MiXCR, one entry per CDR3 protein. The sample yields approximately 770,000 distinct CDR3 sequences, more than 45% seen once. The sequencing sample was made of blood. Every receptor here comes from a man aged 30 to 45 in good health. Both conserved end residues are part of each CDR3.

v_gene: TRBV12-5
CDR3aa: CASGRDGTQETQYF

v_gene: TRBV4-2
CDR3aa: CASSQEFSGKNIQYF

v_gene: TRBV2
CDR3aa: CASSEQTSSYEQYF

v_gene: TRBV27
CDR3aa: CASSINQGSYEQYF

v_gene: TRBV5-1
CDR3aa: CASSSGTYASSTYNEQFF

v_gene: TRBV20-1
CDR3aa: CSASKSGAWSYEQYF

v_gene: TRBV7-8
CDR3aa: CASSASGGDVGGYTF

v_gene: TRBV2
CDR3aa: CASRGDRYLNTEAFF

v_gene: TRBV6-1
CDR3aa: CASLQGTTSYNEQFF

v_gene: TRBV6-1
CDR3aa: CASREGRVDTGELFF

v_gene: TRBV4-2
CDR3aa: CASSQGSIDQETQYF

v_gene: TRBV5-1
CDR3aa: CASSFGQGAYNEQYF

v_gene: TRBV12-3/TRBV12-4
CDR3aa: CASSAAPFGRRGYTF

v_gene: TRBV29-1
CDR3aa: CSVERGTEDHGDTF

v_gene: TRBV6-2/TRBV6-3
CDR3aa: CASSDRLADTQYF

v_gene: TRBV7-9
CDR3aa: CASSLYRATNTDTQYF

v_gene: TRBV15
CDR3aa: CATSRDLSETQYF

v_gene: TRBV28
CDR3aa: CASTQPSGSTDTQYF

v_gene: TRBV20-1
CDR3aa: CSADGTVRSYNEQFF

v_gene: TRBV2
CDR3aa: CASSVTAGNEKLFF